These T cell receptor beta chains were read from a single sample in a study of CD8 T cells in ankylosing spondylitis. TCRdb itself ran the 5' RACE reads through MiXCR, one entry per CDR3 protein. Of roughly 220,000 distinct CDR3 sequences in the sample, about 10% were seen once. The material sequenced was blood, either unsorted or a sorted T cell fraction (not recorded which). These receptors all stem from a male donor with ankylosing spondylitis or in good health (not recorded which). The conserved cysteine and the conserved F or W are not part of the CDR3 here.

V,CDR3
TRBV7-2,ASSPQGWPQH
TRBV2,ASSVTGLAVVTDTQY
TRBV9,ASSVGGARTDTQY
TRBV27,ASSFRSASNQPQH
TRBV7-2,ASSLALAGPTGELF
TRBV2,ASRTETKQF
TRBV10-3,AITSDSSTDTQY
TRBV20-1,SANYLKGNQPQH
TRBV5-4,ASSQDRGGFGTEAF
TRBV19,ASRNRDWYSYNEQF
TRBV6-2/TRBV6-3,ASRHRDNGAYEQY
TRBV25-1,ASSEEPGRGQF
TRBV4-2,ASSRDHADYNEQF
TRBV11-3,ASSSGGLLDNEQF
TRBV10-3,AISDGGLSSYEQY
TRBV3-1,ASSQVGPADTQH
TRBV10-3,AISETGSGGDRETQY
TRBV29-1,SISPWGEAGETQY
TRBV9,ASSDQSGSQETQY
TRBV4-2,ASSQVSLDEQF
TRBV5-1,ASSNDGSGANVLT
TRBV5-6,ASSLGGGGRFETQY
TRBV3-1,ASSSRGNEKLF
TRBV9,ASSVKRGGLTGELF
TRBV27,ASSLSSMNTEAF
TRBV5-1,ASSLGGDYGYT